Here is one TCR beta chain with its context. Its antigen target is currently unknown. No base-level quality is on record; no much larger clone is a single base apart. Library prep was done by the immunoSEQ multiplex PCR assay. The multiplex PCR relied on a mix of 60 forward primers for TCR Vbeta segments and 13 reverse primers for TCR Jbeta segments. The CDR3 region of rearranged TCR beta genes was amplified from genomic DNA by a multiplex PCR assay. The Illumina HiSeq System was used to sequence the amplified TCR beta libraries as 87-base-pair reads. For the original study's pipeline: Across the roughly 670 repertoires, a later analysis counted tens of millions of unique TCR beta chains, approximately 12 million of which were shared by at least two donors. Raw reads were error-corrected and collapsed into unique sequences by a nearest-neighbor algorithm in which closely related sequences were merged to remove PCR and sequencing errors. To assign V, D and J gene segments, CDR3 sequences were aligned to IMGT reference sequences. For a sequence to be retained, at least a six-nucleotide match to both a V gene segment and a J gene segment was required. A rearrangement counted as productive if the CDR3 had no stop codons and remained in frame with V and J, and every other rearrangement counted as non-productive. Following IMGT convention, CDR3 was defined as the stretch from the second conserved V-encoded cysteine up to the conserved J-encoded phenylalanine. Sequences without an unambiguous match to a single V gene segment were excluded from the earlier analysis of several hundred of the donors. An earlier analysis of fewer than 750 of the donors called V segments functional above 56.7% productive rearrangements and segregating when the between-donor standard deviation exceeded 5%. A statistical classification framework was built for diagnosing cytomegalovirus status from the catalog of TCR beta chain sequences. A later analysis assigned V and J genes by comparing TCR nucleotide sequences with IMGT/GENE-DB human TR gene sequences. In a later analysis, CDR3 sequences and most-parsimonious VDJ recombination scenarios were assigned using the TCRdist pipeline. In a later analysis, each TCR beta chain was defined by its CDR3 amino acid sequence together with its V-gene family, and reads without a unique V-gene family were excluded. A later analysis removed 550 to 700 highly shared, low-generation-probability nucleotide sequences to deal with suspected cross-contamination and a sequencing artifact. In a later analysis, a clonal expansion index was calculated for each public chain from normalized within-repertoire ranks of inferred template counts. In a later analysis, generation probabilities were computed with a VDJ recombination model fitted to out-of-frame rearrangements, and the resulting probabilities were checked against IGoR. A later analysis scored TCR-TCR, TCR-HLA and TCR-CMV co-occurrence with hypergeometric tests, applying a repertoire-size bias correction to TCR pairs. To estimate false discovery rates, a later analysis permuted the HLA or CMV assignments 20 times. In a later analysis, co-occurring TCRs were grouped with DBSCAN, and TCRdist sequence similarity was added when clustering was performed within HLA-allele-positive subsets. Repertoires with fewer than 30,000 or more than 120,000 public chains were left out of co-occurrence clustering, as were about five repertoires with anomalous nucleotide sharing. The immuneACCESS repertoire file appears here via TCRdb, limited to in-frame rearrangements. These files lack a portion of the clones; in checked studies, under half of the deficit traces to unresolved V genes, and the cause of the others is not known. The V and J calls and clone size were taken over from that table, and D and trimming were inferred from the DNA. Across this sample there are about 120,000 clones, with approximately 8% seen only once. The ten largest clones add up to 6% to 7.5% of the sample.

The cohort comprised 670 or so healthy bone marrow donors. All cohort members were sampled while nominally healthy, although unrecorded immune exposures were likely present. The donor tested CMV seropositive and was one of the 289 seropositive cohort members. Each donor provided a peripheral blood sample, and peripheral blood mononuclear cells were used for TCR beta sequencing. Genomic DNA was extracted from the blood cell samples with the Qiagen DNeasy Blood Extraction Kit. The CDR3 sequence holds 15 residues, the cysteine and phenylalanine included. Just the 45-base CDR3 DNA is kept, in frame starting at base 1. The germline V gene specifies SGDLS as CDR1 and YYNGEE as CDR2. V is cut by 4 bases and J by 0 bases, and the space between the germline ends is 13 bases. The sample comes from a study of cytomegalovirus exposure and HLA in healthy donors (dated by TCRdb to about 2017). As for the study more broadly: According to an earlier analysis of 587 of the donors, 150 million to 200 million T cells yielded some 120 million unique TCR beta sequences and about 300 Gb of sequence data. Approximately 300 gigabases of sequencing data and approximately 85 million unique TCR sequences were included in an early release covering under 650 HLA-typed donors. Of the 300 to 500 genotyped donors, 75% to 85% were placed in the genetic ancestry cluster associated with self-reported Caucasian donors. The aim of the study was to test whether cataloging public T cell receptors could identify signatures of past pathogen exposure. The T cell repertoires of around 730 subjects were profiled by immunosequencing and related to cytomegalovirus serostatus. Along with the approximately 650-subject first cohort, a separate validation cohort of over a hundred different subjects was used. The study combined high-throughput TCR immunosequencing, statistical association of individual TCRs with disease status, and machine learning to predict cytomegalovirus infection status. A later analysis re-analyzed previously published TCR beta repertoires from roughly 690 donors and added high-resolution HLA genotyping to study TCR occurrence patterns. Rather than drawing on any new phenotypic data, the later analysis identified candidate immune exposures from TCR beta sequences and the way those sequences occurred across donors. In an earlier analysis of roughly 580 of the donors, high-throughput TCR beta sequencing was used to judge whether each TCR beta V gene segment behaved as functional or pseudogenic. Donor age, sex, ethnicity and CMV serostatus were compiled together with the repertoire data. A later genetic analysis used genome-wide SNP genotypes for about 65% of the roughly 670 donors, treating that subset as a discovery cohort. All discovery cohort repertoires had been generated using a single sequencing platform. HLA typing included class I and class II loci at four-digit resolution. Typing coverage varied by locus: 629-630 donors for A, B, C, DRB1 and DQB1; around 560 for DQA1; over 600 for DPA1; roughly 470 for DPB1. Because of strong linkage in the cohort, a few DR-DQ haplotypes were treated as single units for association and clustering. On average, approximately 250,000 unique TCR beta nucleotide sequences were sequenced per donor among several hundred genotyped donors of the cohort, with roughly 18% of those sequences being non-productive. Overall study outcomes, separate from this receptor: Because HLA typing was unavailable for some donors at each locus, only the typed subset was used in association tests. CMV serostatus was the only immune exposure information available for the cohort. In a later analysis, most CMV-associated TCR beta chains were found to appear HLA-restricted, with HLA associations seemingly driven largely by CMV exposure. According to a later analysis, parvovirus B19, influenza, CMV and Epstein-Barr virus appeared linked to several top co-occurrence clusters. A group of highly shared sequence variants was considered likely to be a technical artifact of the sequencing pipeline. In a later genetic analysis, a missense DCLRE1C variant was associated with V-gene and J-gene trimming of TCR beta chains, and the association was replicated in an independent cohort. The classifier was reported to diagnose cytomegalovirus status with high specificity and sensitivity in both the original and validation cohorts. Specific HLA alleles were associated with over 15,000 TCR beta sequences at a false discovery rate of 0.05 in a later analysis. The study listed approximately 150 TCR beta chains as associated with cytomegalovirus. Some IMGT-functional V segments, including TRBV6-2 and TRBV6-3, could not be told apart with the 87-base-pair reads, so those segments were excluded. In a later analysis, HLA-associated TCR beta chains were found to be more clonally expanded and to have lower generation probabilities than equally common non-associated chains. In an earlier analysis of some 540 of the donors, most TCR beta V segments appeared in productive rearrangements about 87% or about 30% of the time, broadly matching IMGT annotations. The earlier analysis of approximately 590 of the donors excluded roughly 17 rarely observed V segments, including chromosome 9 orphons, because counts were too low. In a later analysis, TCR association rates were found to vary across HLA loci, with the most associated TCRs seen for DRB1 alleles and the fewest for HLA-C alleles. According to a later genetic analysis, donors in an Asian-associated ancestry cluster had fewer N-insertions in productive TCRs than the roughly 700-donor mean. This cohort had only TCR beta chains sequenced, and the lack of alpha or paired-chain data limited which features could be detected. The presence/absence analyses assumed that sequencing depth was roughly uniform across donors, and that assumption may not be true. According to the authors, the approach could potentially be generalized to other disease states and immunological phenotypes. In vitro tests confirmed that a few of the cytomegalovirus-associated TCR beta chains recognize cytomegalovirus antigens. Most TCR sequences were seen in very few donors, while some public TCRs were found in many individuals. When HLA alleles, especially DR and DQ, strongly co-occurred, TCR associations were difficult to assign to individual alleles. Linkage disequilibrium might explain the correlated functional status among segregating V segments, but an unknown experimental factor could not be ruled out. A further reported finding was that TCR beta sequences accurately predicted the HLA-A and HLA-B alleles for most subjects in the first cohort.

The chain couples TRBV9 to TRBJ1-1; TRBD1 is possibly the D segment (6 matching bases). Sequences were obtained from PBMCs. This receptor was identified in a woman aged 35 to 49 in good health and CMV-seropositive. The CDR3 region reads CASSTRTAMNTEAFF. The nucleotides read TGTGCCAGCAGCACCCGGACAGCAATGAACACTGAAGCTTTCTTT.